What follows are 2 T cell receptor beta chains derived from one specimen sequenced in a study of blood T cell repertoires in COVID-19 (dated by TCRdb to 2019 to 2021). Library generation was performed with the immunoSEQ multiplex PCR assay. Held by TCRdb, this immuneACCESS table contains in-frame sequences only and omits some clones. Under half of the omission traces to an unresolved V gene where checked; the cause of the rest is unknown. This sample lists over 200,000 clones; roughly 90% were detected once. In total, the top ten clones hold 1.9% of the sample. The sample comprised peripheral blood. Receptor source: a man in his forties with active or convalescent COVID-19.

This clone was detected once. V usage is TRBV6-5 and J usage is TRBJ1-6; 7 bases line up with TRBD1. The CDR3 contains 15 residues. V lost 2 bases, J lost 10 bases, and 8 bases stayed unmatched. Germline V gene sequence: CDR1 MNHEY, CDR2 SVGAGI. CDR3 DNA: TGTGCCAGCAGTTACAGACAGGGCGCGGGGTCACCCCTCCACTTT. Residues: CASSYRQGAGSPLHF.

This clone was recorded once. The CDR3 DNA follows: TGTGCCAGCAGCTTGGGGACAGGGGGCCCAGATACGCAGTATTTT. It specifies CASSLGTGGPDTQYF. This chain uses TRBV5-5 with TRBJ2-3, with 11 positions matching TRBD1. CDR3 size: 15 residues. V shed 0 bases, J shed 4 bases, and the junction held 1 base outside the gene matches. In germline, CDR1 is SGHKS, CDR2 YYEKEE (reference sequence).